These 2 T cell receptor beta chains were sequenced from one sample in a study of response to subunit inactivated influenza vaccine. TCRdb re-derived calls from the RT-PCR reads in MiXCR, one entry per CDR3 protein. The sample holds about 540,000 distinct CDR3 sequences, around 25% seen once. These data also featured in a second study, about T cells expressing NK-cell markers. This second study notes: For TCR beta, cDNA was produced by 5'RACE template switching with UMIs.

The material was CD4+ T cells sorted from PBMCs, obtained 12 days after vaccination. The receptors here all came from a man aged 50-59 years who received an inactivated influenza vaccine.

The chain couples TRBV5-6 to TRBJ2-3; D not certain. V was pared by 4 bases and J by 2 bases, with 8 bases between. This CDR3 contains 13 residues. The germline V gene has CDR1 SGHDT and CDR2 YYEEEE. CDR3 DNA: TGTGCCAGCAGCACCTGGAACACAGATACGCAGTATTTT. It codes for CASSTWNTDTQYF.

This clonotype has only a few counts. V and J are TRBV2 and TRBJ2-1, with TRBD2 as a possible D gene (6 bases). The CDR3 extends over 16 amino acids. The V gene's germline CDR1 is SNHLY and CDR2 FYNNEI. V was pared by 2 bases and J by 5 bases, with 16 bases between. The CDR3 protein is CASSEIVWASDNEQFF. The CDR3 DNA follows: TGTGCCAGCAGTGAAATTGTATGGGCTAGCGACAATGAGCAGTTCTTC.